This is a list of T cell receptor beta chains from one sample in a study of cytomegalovirus exposure and HLA in healthy donors. Sequencing used immunoSEQ multiplex PCR; TCRdb keeps in-frame clones, though not all of them. The sample shows about 40,000 clones, under 95% of them seen only once. Sequenced material: PBMCs. The receptors shown here come from a woman between 18 and 29 years old in good health and CMV-seronegative. The CDR3 runs from the conserved cysteine through the conserved F or W. The order of the fields is D gene, J gene, clone size, V gene, CDR3 protein, CDR3 DNA. A D gene is named only where the DNA matches it firmly. Rows may omit the clone size; those that give it use once, few, many or a size class.

NA,TRBJ2-3,NA,TRBV5-4,CASSLPEDSTDTQYF,TGTGCCAGCAGCCTTCCGGAGGACAGCACAGATACGCAGTATTTT
TRBD2,TRBJ2-1,NA,TRBV2,CASRTSGEGNEQFF,TGTGCCAGCAGGACTAGCGGGGAGGGGAATGAGCAGTTCTTC
NA,TRBJ2-1,NA,TRBV6-5,CASSYSLESEQFF,TGTGCCAGCAGTTACTCGCTGGAGAGTGAGCAGTTCTTC
NA,TRBJ1-5,NA,TRBV30,CAWSHGHGYNQPQHF,TGTGCCTGGAGTCACGGACATGGCTACAATCAGCCCCAGCATTTT
TRBD1,TRBJ1-2,NA,TRBV6-5,CASRKRSGGGYTF,TGTGCCAGCAGAAAGAGGTCAGGGGGTGGCTACACCTTC
NA,TRBJ2-1,NA,TRBV2,CASRQTYNEQFF,TGTGCCAGCAGACAAACCTACAATGAGCAGTTCTTC
TRBD2,TRBJ2-1,NA,TRBV5-1,CASSSGLAGGPTVDEQFF,TGCGCCAGCAGCTCGGGACTAGCGGGAGGGCCAACCGTCGATGAGCAGTTCTTC
TRBD1,TRBJ2-2,NA,TRBV2,CASSEDRAGELFF,TGTGCCAGCAGTGAGGACAGGGCCGGGGAGCTGTTTTTT
TRBD2,TRBJ2-1,once,TRBV7-9,CASSPPGLASNEQFF,TGTGCCAGCAGCCCACCGGGACTAGCCTCCAATGAGCAGTTCTTC
NA,TRBJ2-1,NA,TRBV6-5,CASSPRLSYNEQFF,TGTGCCAGCAGTCCCCGACTGTCCTACAATGAGCAGTTCTTC
TRBD2,TRBJ2-1,NA,TRBV4-2,CASSQDWRGSYNEQFF,TGTGCCAGCAGCCAAGATTGGCGCGGGAGTTACAATGAGCAGTTCTTC
NA,TRBJ2-3,NA,TRBV28,CASSLARNTQYF,TGTGCCAGCAGTTTAGCCAGAAATACGCAGTATTTT
NA,TRBJ1-1,once,TRBV2,CASPNRREAFF,TGTGCCAGCCCAAACCGGAGGGAAGCTTTCTTT
TRBD1,TRBJ1-1,NA,TRBV4-2,CASSPRTGAEAFF,TGTGCCAGCAGCCCCCGGACAGGGGCTGAAGCTTTCTTT
TRBD1,TRBJ1-2,NA,TRBV19,CASRTYQGARGYGYTF,TGTGCCAGCCGGACCTACCAGGGGGCGCGTGGCTATGGCTACACCTTC
TRBD1,TRBJ1-6,NA,TRBV28,CASSAGQYNSPLHF,TGTGCCAGCAGTGCGGGACAGTATAATTCACCCCTCCACTTT
TRBD1,TRBJ1-1,NA,TRBV5-1,CASSSDRDTEAFF,TGCGCCAGCAGCTCTGACAGGGACACTGAAGCTTTCTTT
TRBD1,TRBJ1-1,NA,TRBV19,CASSIGTASTEAFF,TGTGCCAGTAGTATTGGGACAGCCTCCACTGAAGCTTTCTTT
NA,TRBJ2-2,NA,TRBV5-1,CASSSFRGIGGELFF,TGCGCCAGCAGCTCATTTCGGGGGATCGGCGGGGAGCTGTTTTTT
TRBD1,TRBJ1-5,NA,TRBV5-8,CASILMDRGNQPQHF,TGTGCCAGCATCCTCATGGACAGGGGTAATCAGCCCCAGCATTTT